This T cell receptor (beta chain) stems from a study of cytomegalovirus exposure and HLA in healthy donors. Study summary: An earlier analysis identified 100 million to 130 million unique TCR beta sequences in some 180 million T cells. Findings and caveats of the study: In a later analysis, across HLA loci, associated TCR counts were highest for DRB1, lowest for HLA-C. A prior analysis recorded that most TCR beta V segments were productive about 87% or about 30% of the time.

Trimming cost V 0 bases and J 0 bases; bases outside gene matches: 5. Germline-derived CDR1 and CDR2 are MGHRA and YSYEKL. The CDR3 contains 16 residues. As concerns this clone: The antigen is not known.

The PCR had 60 Vbeta and 13 Jbeta primers. The data were produced by immunoSEQ multiplex PCR, yet TCRdb's version contains in-frame clones alone and is incomplete. This sample's table has around 160,000 clones. The sequence derives from a woman aged 45-65 years in good health and CMV-seronegative. This chain connects TRBV4-1 to TRBJ2-7; 7 nucleotides agree with TRBD1. Sample: PBMCs. For the CDR3, the DNA is TGCGCCAGCAGCCAAGATGTCGGGACAGCCTCCTACGAGCAGTACTTC. This encodes CASSQDVGTASYEQYF.